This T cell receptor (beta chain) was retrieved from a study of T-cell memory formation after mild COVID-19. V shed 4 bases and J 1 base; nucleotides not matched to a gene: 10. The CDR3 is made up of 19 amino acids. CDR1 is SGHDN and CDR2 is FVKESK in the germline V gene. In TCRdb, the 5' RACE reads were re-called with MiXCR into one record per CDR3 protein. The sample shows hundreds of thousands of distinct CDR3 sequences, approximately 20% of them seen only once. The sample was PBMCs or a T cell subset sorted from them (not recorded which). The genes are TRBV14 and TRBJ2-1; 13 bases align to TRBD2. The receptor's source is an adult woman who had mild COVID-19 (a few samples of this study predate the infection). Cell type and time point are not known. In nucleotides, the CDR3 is TGTGCCAGCAGCCTTCTACTCCGGACTAGCGGGAGTTCCTACAATGAGCAGTTCTTC. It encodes CASSLLLRTSGSSYNEQFF.